These 9 T cell receptor beta chains share one sample of origin, sequenced in a study of neurological immune-mediated disorders. TCRdb independently ran MiXCR on the 5' RACE reads; one entry per CDR3 protein. Found here are about 40,000 distinct CDR3 sequences, more than 2% of them singletons; the top ten hold about 2.4%. The sample comprised PBMCs. All receptors derive from a man aged 50 or older with multiple sclerosis.

This clonotype was counted ten times or more. The genes are TRBV7-3 and TRBJ2-7; possibly TRBD1 for D (5 bases). The germline V gene has CDR1 SGHTA and CDR2 FQGTGA. This CDR3 has 14 amino acids. Trimming removed 3 bases from V and 0 bases from J, with 9 bases in between. The CDR3 here is CASSLEGDSYEQYF. The CDR3 nucleotides are TGTGCCAGCAGCTTGGAAGGGGACTCCTACGAGCAGTACTTC.

This clonotype came up many times. J is TRBJ2-1 and V is TRBV5-6; 8 nucleotides line up with TRBD2. V lost 1 base and J lost 10; bases outside the gene matches: 7. Germline V gene lookup returns CDR1 SGHDT and CDR2 YYEEEE. The CDR3 length is 14 residues. The CDR3 bases are TGTGCCAGCAGCTTGTATAGGGCGGGAGGAGAGCAGTTCTTC. Protein sequence: CASSLYRAGGEQFF.

This clonotype has ten or more counts. The chain carries TRBV7-6 and TRBJ2-4; perhaps D is TRBD1 or TRBD2 (5 bases each). The CDR3 sequence is 17 residues long. From germline, CDR1 is SGHVS and CDR2 FNYEAQ. V lost 7 bases and J lost 5, with 24 bases in between. The CDR3 is CASTSTWGSPRQNIQYF. Here the CDR3 DNA reads TGTGCCAGCACGTCAACGTGGGGGAGTCCAAGGCAAAACATTCAGTACTTC. Combining the CDR3 with reference TRBV7-6 and TRBJ2-4 gives the whole variable domain GAGVSQSPRYKVTKRGQDVALRCDPISGHVSLYWYRQALGQGPEFLTYFNYEAQQDKSGLPNDRFSAERPEGSISTLTIQRTEQRDSAMYRCASTSTWGSPRQNIQYFGAGTRLSVL.

This clonotype showed up many times. The chain uses TRBV5-6 and TRBJ1-3; no firm D call. The CDR3 has 14 residues. V was trimmed by 0 bases and J by 0 bases, leaving 4 bases between them. The germline V gene has CDR1 SGHDT and CDR2 YYEEEE. CDR3: CASSLGGSGNTIYF. The CDR3 DNA follows: TGTGCCAGCAGCTTGGGGGGCTCTGGAAACACCATATATTTT.

There are many counts of this clonotype. The chain links TRBV6-5 to TRBJ2-1; D unclear. The V gene's germline CDR1 is MNHEY and CDR2 SVGAGI. CDR3 length equals 15 residues. With 2 bases removed from V and 0 bases from J, the gap between germline ends came to 8 bases. The CDR3 region is CASSYIYDSYNEQFF. The CDR3 coding sequence is TGTGCCAGCAGTTACATTTATGACTCCTACAATGAGCAGTTCTTC.

The sample holds many counts of this clonotype. J is TRBJ1-1 and V is TRBV20-1; D uncertain. Trimming shortened V by 3 bases and J by 1 base, and 6 bases separated the two germline ends. The germline gives CDR1 DFQATT, CDR2 SNEGSKA (reference sequence). CDR3 length equals 12 residues. CDR3 protein: CSASPGNTEAFF. For the CDR3, the DNA is TGCAGTGCTAGTCCCGGGAACACTGAAGCTTTCTTT.

Many counts were recorded for this clonotype. The chain combines TRBV20-1 with TRBJ1-1; 8 bases fit TRBD1. J lost 2 bases, V lost 7 bases, and 6 bases had no gene match. The CDR3 contains 13 residues. CDR1 is DFQATT, CDR2 SNEGSKA, per germline (reference sequence). CDR3 sequence: CSVLGTGNTEAFF. CDR3 sequence (DNA): TGCAGTGTCCTCGGGACAGGCAACACTGAAGCTTTCTTT.

This clonotype was detected many times. The V call is TRBV7-2, the J call TRBJ2-1; 10 nucleotides agree with TRBD2. Germline V gene sequence: CDR1 SGHTA, CDR2 FQGNSA. V lost 5 bases, J lost 4 bases, and 8 bases stayed unmatched. This CDR3 contains 16 residues. DNA for the CDR3: TGTGCCAGCAGCCCCTGGGCTAGCGGGGGATACAATGAGCAGTTCTTC. Amino acids: CASSPWASGGYNEQFF. Using reference TRBV7-2 and TRBJ2-1 for the parts outside the CDR3, the full variable domain is GAGVSQSPSNKVTEKGKDVELRCDPISGHTALYWYRQSLGQGLEFLIYFQGNSAPDKSGLPSDRFSAERTGGSVSTLTIQRTQQEDSAVYLCASSPWASGGYNEQFFGPGTRLTVL.

This clonotype was observed at least ten times. CDR3 bases: TGCAGCGTGCCACGGGTCGATACGCAGTATTTT. Amino acid sequence: CSVPRVDTQYF. The V and J genes are TRBV29-1 and TRBJ2-3; D uncertain. The CDR3 runs to 11 residues. CDR1 and CDR2 from the germline V gene are SQVTM and ANQGSEA. Deletions cut 6 bases from V and 6 bases from J, with 10 bases between.